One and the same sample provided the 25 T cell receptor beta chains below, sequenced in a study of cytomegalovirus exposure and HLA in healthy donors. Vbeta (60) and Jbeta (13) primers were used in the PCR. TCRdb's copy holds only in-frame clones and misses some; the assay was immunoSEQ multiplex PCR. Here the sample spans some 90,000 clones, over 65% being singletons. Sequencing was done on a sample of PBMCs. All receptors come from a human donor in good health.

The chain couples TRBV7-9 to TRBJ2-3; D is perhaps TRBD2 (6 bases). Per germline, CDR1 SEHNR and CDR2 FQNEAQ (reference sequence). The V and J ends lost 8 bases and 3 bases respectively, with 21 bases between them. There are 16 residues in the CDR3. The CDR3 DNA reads TGTGCCAGCCTTCCCCCCGGGGGATTAGTGACAGATACGCAGTATTTT. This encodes CASLPPGGLVTDTQYF.

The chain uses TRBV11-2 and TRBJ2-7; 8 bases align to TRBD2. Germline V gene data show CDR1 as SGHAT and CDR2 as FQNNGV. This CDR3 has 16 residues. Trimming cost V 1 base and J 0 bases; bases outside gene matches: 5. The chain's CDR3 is CASSLGTSGYSYEQYF. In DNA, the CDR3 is TGTGCCAGCAGCTTAGGAACTAGCGGTTACTCCTACGAGCAGTACTTC.

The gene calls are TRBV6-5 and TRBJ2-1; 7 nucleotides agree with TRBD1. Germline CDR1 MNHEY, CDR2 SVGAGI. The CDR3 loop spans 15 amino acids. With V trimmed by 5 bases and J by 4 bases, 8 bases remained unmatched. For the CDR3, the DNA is TGTGCCAGCAGTCCTCTAAAGGGGGCTTACAATGAGCAGTTCTTC. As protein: CASSPLKGAYNEQFF.

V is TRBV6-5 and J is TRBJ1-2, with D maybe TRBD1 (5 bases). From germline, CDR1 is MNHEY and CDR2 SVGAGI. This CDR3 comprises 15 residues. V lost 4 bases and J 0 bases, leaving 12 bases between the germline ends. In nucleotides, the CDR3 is TGTGCCAGCAGTTCCAAAAGGGGTTCTAACTATGGCTACACCTTC. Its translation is CASSSKRGSNYGYTF.

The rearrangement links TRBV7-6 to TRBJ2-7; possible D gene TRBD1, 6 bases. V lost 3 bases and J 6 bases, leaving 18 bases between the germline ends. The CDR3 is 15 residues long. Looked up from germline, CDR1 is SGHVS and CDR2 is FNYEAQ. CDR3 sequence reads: CASSFLSGGPVEQYF. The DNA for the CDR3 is TGTGCCAGCAGCTTCCTCAGTGGGGGCCCTGTCGAGCAGTACTTC.

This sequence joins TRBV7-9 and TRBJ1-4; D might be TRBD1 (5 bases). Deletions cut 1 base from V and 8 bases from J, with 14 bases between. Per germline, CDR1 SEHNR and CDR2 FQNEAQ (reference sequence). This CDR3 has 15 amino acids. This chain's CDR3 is CASSLDSQVGEKLFF. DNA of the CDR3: TGTGCCAGCAGCTTAGACTCACAGGTCGGCGAAAAACTGTTTTTT.

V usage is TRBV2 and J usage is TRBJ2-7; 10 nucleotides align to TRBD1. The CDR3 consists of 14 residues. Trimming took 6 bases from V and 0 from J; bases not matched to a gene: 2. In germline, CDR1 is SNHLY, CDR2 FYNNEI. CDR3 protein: CASSRDRGSYEQYF. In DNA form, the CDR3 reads TGTGCCAGCAGCCGGGACAGGGGCTCCTACGAGCAGTACTTC.

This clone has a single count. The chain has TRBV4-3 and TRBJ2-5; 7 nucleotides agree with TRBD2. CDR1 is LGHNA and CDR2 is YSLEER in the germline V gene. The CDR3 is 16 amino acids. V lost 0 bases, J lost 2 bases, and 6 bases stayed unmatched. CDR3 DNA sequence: TGCGCCAGCAGCCAAGAAGCGGGACGCCCACAAGAGACCCAGTACTTC. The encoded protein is CASSQEAGRPQETQYF.

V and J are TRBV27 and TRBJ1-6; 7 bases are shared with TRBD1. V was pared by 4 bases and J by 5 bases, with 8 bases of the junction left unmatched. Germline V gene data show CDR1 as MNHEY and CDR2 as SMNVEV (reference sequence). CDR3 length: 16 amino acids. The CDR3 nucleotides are TGTGCCAGCAGTTCGACAGACAGGGTCAATAATTCACCCCTCCACTTT. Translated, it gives CASSSTDRVNNSPLHF.

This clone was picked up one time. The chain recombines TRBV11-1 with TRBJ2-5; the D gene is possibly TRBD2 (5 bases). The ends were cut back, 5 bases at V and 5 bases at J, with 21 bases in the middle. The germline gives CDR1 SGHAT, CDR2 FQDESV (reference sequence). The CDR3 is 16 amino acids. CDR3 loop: CASSLLRASTTETQYF. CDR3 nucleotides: TGTGCCAGCAGCCTTTTGAGGGCCAGCACGACGGAGACCCAGTACTTC.

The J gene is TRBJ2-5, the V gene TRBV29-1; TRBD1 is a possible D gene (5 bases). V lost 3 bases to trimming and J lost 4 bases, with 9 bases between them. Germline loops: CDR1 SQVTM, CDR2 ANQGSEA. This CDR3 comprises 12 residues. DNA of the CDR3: TGCAGCGTTGACCCCAGGGCAGAGACCCAGTACTTC. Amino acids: CSVDPRAETQYF. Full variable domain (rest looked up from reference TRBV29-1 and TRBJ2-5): SAVISQKPSRDICQRGTSLTIQCQVDSQVTMMFWYRQQPGQSLTLIATANQGSEATYESGFVIDKFPISRPNLTFSTLTVSNMSPEDSSIYLCSVDPRAETQYFGPGTRLLVL.

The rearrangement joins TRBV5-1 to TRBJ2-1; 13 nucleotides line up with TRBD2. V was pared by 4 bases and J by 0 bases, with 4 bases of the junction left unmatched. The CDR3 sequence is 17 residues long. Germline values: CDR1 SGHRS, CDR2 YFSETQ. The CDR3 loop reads CASSVTSGGASYNEQFF. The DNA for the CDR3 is TGCGCCAGCAGCGTCACTAGCGGGGGGGCCTCCTACAATGAGCAGTTCTTC.

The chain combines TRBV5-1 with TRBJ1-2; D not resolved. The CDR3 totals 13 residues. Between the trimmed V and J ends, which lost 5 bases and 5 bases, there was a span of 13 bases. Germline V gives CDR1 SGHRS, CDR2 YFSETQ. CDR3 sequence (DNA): TGCGCCAGCAGGATCGGGGAAGGTTATGGCTACACCTTC. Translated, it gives CASRIGEGYGYTF.

The CDR3 sequence: CASSTTANTGELFF. The CDR3 DNA follows: TGTGCCAGCAGCACGACAGCGAACACCGGGGAGCTGTTTTTT. This rearrangement joins TRBV9 to TRBJ2-2, with TRBD1 as a possible D gene (5 bases). CDR3 length equals 14 residues. The V gene lost 4 bases and the J gene lost 0 bases, with 7 bases spanning the gap. Germline-derived CDR1 and CDR2 are SGDLS and YYNGEE.

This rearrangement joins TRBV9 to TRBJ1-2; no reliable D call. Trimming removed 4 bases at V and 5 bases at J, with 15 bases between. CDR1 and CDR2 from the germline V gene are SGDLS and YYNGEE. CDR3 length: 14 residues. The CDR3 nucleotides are TGTGCCAGCAGCAATACAAGGAGCCCTTATGGCTACACCTTC. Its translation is CASSNTRSPYGYTF.

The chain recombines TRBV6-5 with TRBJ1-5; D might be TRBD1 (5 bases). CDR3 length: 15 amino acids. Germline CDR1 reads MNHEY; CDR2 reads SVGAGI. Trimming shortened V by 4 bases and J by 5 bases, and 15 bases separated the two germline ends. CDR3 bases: TGTGCCAGCAGTTCCCAGGGAGGGGCAGATCAGCCCCAGCATTTT. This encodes CASSSQGGADQPQHF.

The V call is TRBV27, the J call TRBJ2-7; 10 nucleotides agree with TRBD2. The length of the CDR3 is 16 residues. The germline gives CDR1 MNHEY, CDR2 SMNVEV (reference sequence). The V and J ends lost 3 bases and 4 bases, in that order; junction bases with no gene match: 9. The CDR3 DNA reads TGTGCCAGCAGTTTCATTCTAGCGGGAGATCCTTACGAGCAGTACTTC. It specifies CASSFILAGDPYEQYF.

This CDR3 is CASSFPKGGFYEQYF. In DNA form, the CDR3 reads TGTGCCAGCAGCTTCCCAAAGGGAGGTTTTTACGAGCAGTACTTC. The V call is TRBV11-2, the J call TRBJ2-7, with D possibly being TRBD2 (6 bases). From germline, CDR1 is SGHAT and CDR2 FQNNGV. V was clipped by 3 bases and J by 4 bases, with 16 bases between them. The CDR3 extends over 15 amino acids.

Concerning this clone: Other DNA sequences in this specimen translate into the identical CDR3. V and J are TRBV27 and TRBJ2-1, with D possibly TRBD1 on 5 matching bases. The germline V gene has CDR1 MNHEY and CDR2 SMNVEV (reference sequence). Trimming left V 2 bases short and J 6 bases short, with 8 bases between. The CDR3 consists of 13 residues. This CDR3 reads CASSLNGANEQFF. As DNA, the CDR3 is TGTGCCAGCAGTTTAAATGGGGCCAATGAGCAGTTCTTC.

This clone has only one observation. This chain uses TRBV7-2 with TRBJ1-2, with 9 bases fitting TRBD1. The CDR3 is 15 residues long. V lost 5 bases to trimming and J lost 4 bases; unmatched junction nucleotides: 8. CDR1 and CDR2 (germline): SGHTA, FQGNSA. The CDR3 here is CASSPRTGALYGYTF. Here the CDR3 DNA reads TGTGCCAGCAGCCCCCGGACAGGGGCCCTCTATGGCTACACCTTC. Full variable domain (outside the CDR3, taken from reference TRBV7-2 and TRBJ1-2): GAGVSQSPSNKVTEKGKDVELRCDPISGHTALYWYRQSLGQGLEFLIYFQGNSAPDKSGLPSDRFSAERTGGSVSTLTIQRTQQEDSAVYLCASSPRTGALYGYTFGSGTRLTVV.

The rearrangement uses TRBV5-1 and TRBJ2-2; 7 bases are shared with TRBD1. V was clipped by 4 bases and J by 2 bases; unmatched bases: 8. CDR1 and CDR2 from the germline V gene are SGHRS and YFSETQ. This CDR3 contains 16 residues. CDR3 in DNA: TGCGCCAGCAGCCCCATAGACAGGGTCAACACCGGGGAGCTGTTTTTT. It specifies CASSPIDRVNTGELFF.

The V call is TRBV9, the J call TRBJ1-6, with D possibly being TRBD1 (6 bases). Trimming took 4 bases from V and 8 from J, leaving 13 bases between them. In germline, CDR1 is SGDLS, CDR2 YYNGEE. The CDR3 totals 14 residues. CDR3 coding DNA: TGTGCCAGCAGCACCACAGGGAATGATTCACCCCTCCACTTT. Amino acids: CASSTTGNDSPLHF.

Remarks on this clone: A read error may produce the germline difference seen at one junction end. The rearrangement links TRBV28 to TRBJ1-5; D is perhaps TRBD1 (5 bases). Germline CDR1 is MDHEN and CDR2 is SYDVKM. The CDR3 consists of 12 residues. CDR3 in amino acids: CALGGWGQPQHF. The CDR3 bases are TGCGCCCTGGGGGGGTGGGGTCAGCCCCAGCATTTT.

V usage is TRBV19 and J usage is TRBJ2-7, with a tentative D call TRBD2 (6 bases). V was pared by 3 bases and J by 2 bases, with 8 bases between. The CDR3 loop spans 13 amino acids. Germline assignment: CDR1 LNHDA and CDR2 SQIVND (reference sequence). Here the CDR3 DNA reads TGTGCCAGTAGTATGAGGGAGGCCTACGAGCAGTACTTC. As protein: CASSMREAYEQYF.

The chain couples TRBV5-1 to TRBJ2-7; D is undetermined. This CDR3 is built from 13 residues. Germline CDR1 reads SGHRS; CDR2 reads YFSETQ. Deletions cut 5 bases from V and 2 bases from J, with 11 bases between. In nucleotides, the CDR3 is TGCGCCAGCAGAATTAGTGCCACCTACGAGCAGTACTTC. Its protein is CASRISATYEQYF.